One sample yielded the 4 T cell receptor beta chains listed below, sequenced in a study of T cell repertoires in cytomegalovirus infection. The antigens for these receptors are not known. MiXCR was run by TCRdb on the reads, yielding one entry per CDR3 protein. The table shows around 100,000 distinct CDR3 sequences, with roughly a tenth occurring only once. Specimen: PBMCs, sequenced either directly or after in vitro stimulation (not recorded which). The receptors here all came from a human donor in good health (CMV status not recorded). Some clones in this sample may be carry-over from other donors' samples.

This clonotype was detected a few times. The J gene is TRBJ1-2, the V gene TRBV20-1, with a possible D match to TRBD1 (5 bases). V lost 0 bases and J 4 bases, leaving 18 bases between the germline ends. From germline, CDR1 is DFQATT and CDR2 SNEGSKA (reference sequence). The CDR3 extends over 16 amino acids. Here the CDR3 reads CSARDLRGVAGYGYTF. In DNA, the CDR3 is TGCAGTGCTAGAGATCTGAGAGGGGTCGCAGGCTATGGCTACACCTTC.

This clonotype has at least ten counts. The chain couples TRBV7-2 to TRBJ2-5; no reliable D call. Trimming removed 4 bases from V and 2 bases from J, with 11 bases in between. CDR1 is SGHTA, CDR2 FQGNSA, per germline. The CDR3 totals 14 residues. In nucleotides, the CDR3 is TGTGCCAGCAGCTCGGGTAGTCATCAAGAGACCCAGTACTTC. It yields the protein CASSSGSHQETQYF.

This clonotype has only a few counts. The chain couples TRBV10-3 to TRBJ1-2; 7 bases line up with TRBD1. The CDR3 runs 15 residues. V trimming: 10 bases; J trimming: 2 bases; junction bases outside the gene matches: 13. The V gene's germline CDR1 is ENHRY and CDR2 SYGVKD. CDR3 sequence: CANSPTGDANYGYTF. CDR3 nucleotide sequence: TGTGCCAACTCGCCTACAGGGGATGCCAACTATGGCTACACCTTC.

V gene TRBV7-2 combines with J gene TRBJ2-2; a weak D match, TRBD2 (6 bases). Germline CDR1 and CDR2: SGHTA and FQGNSA. The CDR3 is 15 amino acids. V gave up 5 bases and J gave up 1 base, with 11 bases separating them. As DNA, the CDR3 is TGTGCCAGCAGCCTTAGCGGACAGAACACCGGGGAGCTGTTTTTT. It is translated as CASSLSGQNTGELFF.